This TCR beta chain was obtained from a study of shared clonotypes between healthy human individuals (dated by TCRdb to between 2020 and 2021). Broadly, across the study: Three men and a couple of women, aged 18 to 49 years, made up the cohort. For each donor, three plates each were used for CD4 naive and CD4 memory, two plates were used for CD8 naive, and one plate was used for CD8 memory. To increase sequencing depth and limit assay-specific biases, different laboratories used diverse techniques to prepare libraries and sequence TCR repertoires. Blood TCR repertoires of roughly 5 healthy adults were deeply sequenced to estimate repertoire size and the extent of clonotype sharing between individuals. Each donor's leukapheresis produced roughly between roughly 0.85 and 10 billion PBMCs. The paper as a whole reports these results and caveats: Even with the large sequencing depth, rarefaction of the sorted-subset datasets indicated that sequencing was incomplete. Estimated clonotype richness was generally larger for naive than for memory subsets. Sampling was limited to blood, and TCR repertoires in tissue likely differ from TCR repertoires in blood. Across a few donors, about 5% of naive CD4, approximately 4% of naive CD8, around 2.5% of memory CD4, and approximately 0.4% of memory CD8 clonotypes were shared. The genetic and exposure-history diversity represented was limited by the small number of donors. Clonotypes shared by all four sorted-subset donors showed higher generation probabilities than non-shared clonotypes. Pairwise subsampling indicated that sequencing depth was expected to affect the degree of clonotype sharing among donors.

Worth noting for this clone: It has no known antigen specificity. No much larger clone is present one base from it, and per-base qualities are unavailable.

The donors were healthy, HIV-negative adults who had no recently reported acute infections or vaccinations. All donors were Caucasian adults living in Nashville, Tennessee, USA. Magnetic negative selection was used to enrich CD4+ T cells, after which naive cells were positively selected on CD45RA and the negative fraction became the memory subset. After blood collection by leukapheresis, PBMCs were isolated using Ficoll-Histopaque density gradient centrifugation and then cryopreserved in the vapor phase of liquid nitrogen. Analytical flow cytometry was used to check the purity and quantity of each magnetically sorted T cell population. Genomic DNA was isolated from each sorted fraction and quantified by UV absorbance on a Nanodrop 2000c. From the germline V gene, CDR1 is SGHTA and CDR2 is FQGNSA. V is pruned by 6 bases and J by 4 bases, leaving 12 bases of the junction without a gene match. The CDR3 contains 16 residues, cysteine and phenylalanine counted. The only DNA kept is the CDR3, 48 bases in frame from the first base.

Using the deep immunoSEQ assay, multiplex PCR amplified TCR CDR3 regions from genomic DNA. Extracted genomic DNA from each cell subset was distributed evenly across all wells of several immunoSEQ 96-well plates, and each plate was treated as a replicate. Each replicate PCR for sorted subsets received around 0.2 ug genomic DNA, equal to tens of thousands of T cell genomes. Purified libraries were measured with a Qubit 3.0 fluorometer, size-checked on a Bioanalyzer 2100, and measured again with the KAPA Library Quantification kit. Each immunoSEQ 96-well plate was sequenced on its own single-read 150-cycle Illumina NextSeq 550 flow cell. Regarding the original processing steps: The immunoSEQ output contained only junctional sequences without quality scores, so filtering could not match that applied to full-length reads. Sequences were annotated with PyIR, a Python wrapper for IgBLAST v1.9, and V/J genes and CDR3 were assigned using IMGT germline references. Reads with weak V/J assignments (E-value above 1e-6), missing CDR3, stop codons, out-of-frame junctions, or ambiguous translated residues were removed. V3J clonotypes were defined as sequences sharing the same inferred V gene, J gene, and CDR3 amino acid sequence. Percentage overlap between repertoires was calculated by dividing the number of shared unique clonotypes by the size of the smaller repertoire. Repertoire richness was assessed with RTK rarefaction, the Chao1 estimator, and Recon v2.1 estimates of unobserved clonotypes. For all TCRbeta clonotypes obtained by the gDNA method from four donors, generation probabilities were computed with OLGA. The clones in this table, taken by TCRdb from immuneACCESS, are in-frame only. Not every clone is retained; where verified, under half of the shortfall comes from an unresolved V gene, and the cause of the rest is unknown. The DNA gave D and trimming, while V, J and clone size come from that table. The sample profile shows about 2.4 million clones; 80% to 95% of them were found once. Roughly 0.36% of the sample goes to the ten largest clones.

In this chain, TRBV7-2 is recombined with TRBJ2-3; 8 central bases correspond to TRBD2. Sequenced input: naive CD4+ T cells from PBMCs. What this sample's cell subset or site label stands for: CD45RA+ positively selected. This TCR was recovered from a man younger than 35 in good health. Some clones in this sample may be carry-over from other donors' samples. The DNA sequence is as follows: TGTGCCAGCAGTCCCGACGGCACGGGAGGGGCAGATACGCAGTATTTT. The resulting protein is CASSPDGTGGADTQYF.